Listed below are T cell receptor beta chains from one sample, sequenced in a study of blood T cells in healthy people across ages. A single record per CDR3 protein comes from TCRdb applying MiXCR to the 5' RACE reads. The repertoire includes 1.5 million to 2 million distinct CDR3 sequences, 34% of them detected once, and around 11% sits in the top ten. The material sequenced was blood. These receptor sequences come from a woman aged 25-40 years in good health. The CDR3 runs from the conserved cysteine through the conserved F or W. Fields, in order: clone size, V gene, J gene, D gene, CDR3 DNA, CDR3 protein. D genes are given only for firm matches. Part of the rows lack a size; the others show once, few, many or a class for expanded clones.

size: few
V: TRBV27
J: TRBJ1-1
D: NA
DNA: TGTGCCAGCAGTGGCCTCGCAAAAATGTCGAACACTGAAGCTTTCTTT
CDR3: CASSGLAKMSNTEAFF

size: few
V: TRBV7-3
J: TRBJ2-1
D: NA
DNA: TGTGCCAGCAGCCGAGGGATAGGGTATGAGCAGTTCTTC
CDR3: CASSRGIGYEQFF

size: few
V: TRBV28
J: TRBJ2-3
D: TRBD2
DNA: TGTGCCAGCAGTTTTTCTTATCCGGGACTTATAGCGGGGGTTAGCACAGATACGCAGTATTTT
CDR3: CASSFSYPGLIAGVSTDTQYF

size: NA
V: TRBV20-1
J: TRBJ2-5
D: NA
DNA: TGCAGTGCTGCGAGACAGCTGGGGGAGACCCAGTACTTC
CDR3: CSAARQLGETQYF

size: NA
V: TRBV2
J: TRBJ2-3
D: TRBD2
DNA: TGTGCCAGCAGTGAACAGGTAGCGGGGGAAGATACGCAGTATTTT
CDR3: CASSEQVAGEDTQYF

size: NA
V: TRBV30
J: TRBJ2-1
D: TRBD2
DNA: TGTGCCTGGAGTGCGGGGGGTTACAATGAGCAGTTCTTC
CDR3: CAWSAGGYNEQFF

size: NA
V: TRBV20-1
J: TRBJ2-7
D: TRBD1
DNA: TGCAGTGCTACTCGACAGGGGTTAGCCTACGAGCAGTACTTC
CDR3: CSATRQGLAYEQYF

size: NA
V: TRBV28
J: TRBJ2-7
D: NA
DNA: TGTGCCAGTACTCCGGCTAGCGAGTCCTACGAGCAGTACTTC
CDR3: CASTPASESYEQYF

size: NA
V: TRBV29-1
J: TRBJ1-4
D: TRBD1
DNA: TGCAGCGTTGAAGGCTCCGCATGGGGGGACAGGCAAAAACTGTTTTTT
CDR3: CSVEGSAWGDRQKLFF

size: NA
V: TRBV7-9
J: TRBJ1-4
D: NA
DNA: TGTGCCAGCAGCCCCGGGGCGGGGCCAACTAATGAAAAACTGTTTTTT
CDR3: CASSPGAGPTNEKLFF

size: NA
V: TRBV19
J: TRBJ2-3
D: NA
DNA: TGTGCCAGTAGTATTACTGCCTCAGATACGCAGTATTTT
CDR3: CASSITASDTQYF

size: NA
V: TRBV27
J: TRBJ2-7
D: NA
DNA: TGTGCCAGCAGTCCTGGCCGCGCCCAGGGGAGATTCTACGAGCAGTACTTC
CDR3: CASSPGRAQGRFYEQYF

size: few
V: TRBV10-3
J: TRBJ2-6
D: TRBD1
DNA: TGTGCCATCAGTGAGGACAGGGATACCAACGTCCTGACTTTC
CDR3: CAISEDRDTNVLTF

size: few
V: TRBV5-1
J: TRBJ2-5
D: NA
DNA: TGCGCCAGCAGGTCGGGCCGCCCTGGAGAGACCCAGTACTTC
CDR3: CASRSGRPGETQYF

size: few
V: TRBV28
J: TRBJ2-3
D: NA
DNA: TGTGCCAGCACCTGGAGCCATCAGGAGGGCACCACAGATACGCAGTATTTT
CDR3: CASTWSHQEGTTDTQYF

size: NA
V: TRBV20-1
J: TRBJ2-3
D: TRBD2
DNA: TGCAGTGCTAGGTCACCCCCCCGGGAGGGGAAAGATACGCAGTATTTT
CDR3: CSARSPPREGKDTQYF

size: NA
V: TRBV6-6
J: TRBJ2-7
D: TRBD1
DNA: TGTGCCAGCAGTTACCCAACACAGGGGGCCTACGAGCAGTACTTC
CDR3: CASSYPTQGAYEQYF

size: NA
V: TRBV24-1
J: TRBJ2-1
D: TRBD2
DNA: TGTGCCACCAGTGTCTATCGGGAGCGGGAGGGCCAGTGGTCCTACAATGAGCAGTTCTTC
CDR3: CATSVYREREGQWSYNEQFF

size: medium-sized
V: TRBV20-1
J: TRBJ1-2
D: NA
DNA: TGCAGTGCGAGTACGCCTTTTGGGAAAGGCTACACCTTC
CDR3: CSASTPFGKGYTF

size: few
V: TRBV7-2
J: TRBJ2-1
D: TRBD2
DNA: TGTGCCAGCAGCTACAGCGGACTAGCGGGTCACAATGAGCAGTTCTTC
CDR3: CASSYSGLAGHNEQFF

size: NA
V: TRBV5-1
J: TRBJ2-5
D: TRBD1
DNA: TGCGCCAGCAGCTCACCAGGGGGCGGTGAGGCCCAGTACTTC
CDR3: CASSSPGGGEAQYF

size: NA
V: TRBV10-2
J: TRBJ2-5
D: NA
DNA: TGCGCCAGCAGTGAGCCGTCAGTGGAGAAGTACTTC
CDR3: CASSEPSVEKYF

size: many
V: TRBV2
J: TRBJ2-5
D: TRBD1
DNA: TGTGCCAGCAGCCGCGACAGGGAAGAGACCCAGTACTTC
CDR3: CASSRDREETQYF

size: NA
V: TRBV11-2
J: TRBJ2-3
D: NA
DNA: TGTGCCAGCAGCCACGATAGCCGCAGCACAGATACGCAGTATTTT
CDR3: CASSHDSRSTDTQYF

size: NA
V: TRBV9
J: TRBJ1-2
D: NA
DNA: TGTGCCAGCAGCGTTGGCGGGGAGCTCTATGGCTACACCTTC
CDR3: CASSVGGELYGYTF

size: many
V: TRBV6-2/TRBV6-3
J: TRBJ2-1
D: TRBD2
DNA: TGTGCCAGCAGTTACTCGAACCGGGGGGGGGAGCAGTTCTTC
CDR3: CASSYSNRGGEQFF

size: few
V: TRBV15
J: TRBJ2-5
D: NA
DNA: TGTGCCACCAGCAGAGATTGGGCCAGGGCGCAAGAGACCCAGTACTTC
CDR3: CATSRDWARAQETQYF

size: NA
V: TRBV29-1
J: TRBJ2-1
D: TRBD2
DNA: TGCAGCGTTGAACGCGGGGGGGCCCCCTACAATGAGCAGTTCTTC
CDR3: CSVERGGAPYNEQFF

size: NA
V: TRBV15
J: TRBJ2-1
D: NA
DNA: TGTGCCACCAGCAGCCTAGAGACCCTCACTGTCTACAATGAGCAGTTCTTC
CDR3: CATSSLETLTVYNEQFF

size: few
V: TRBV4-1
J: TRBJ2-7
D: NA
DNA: TGCGCCAGCAGCCAAGATCTGGACAGCCTGGGCTCCTACGAGCAGTACTTC
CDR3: CASSQDLDSLGSYEQYF

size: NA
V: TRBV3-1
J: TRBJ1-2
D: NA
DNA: TGTGCCAGCAGCCAGATCGTCGGGGGTCTCCGGAGAGGCTACACCTTC
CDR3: CASSQIVGGLRRGYTF

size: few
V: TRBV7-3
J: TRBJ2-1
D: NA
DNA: TGTGCCAGCAGCTTAACTAGCTTCGCCAATGAGCAGTTCTTC
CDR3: CASSLTSFANEQFF

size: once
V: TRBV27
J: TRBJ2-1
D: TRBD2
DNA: TGTGCCAGCGGCCCCGGAGCGGGAGGGCCCTACAATGAGCAGTTCTTC
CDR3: CASGPGAGGPYNEQFF

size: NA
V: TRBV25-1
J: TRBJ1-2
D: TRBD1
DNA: TGTGCCAGCAGTGGGACAGGAATGTATGGCTACACCTTC
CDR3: CASSGTGMYGYTF

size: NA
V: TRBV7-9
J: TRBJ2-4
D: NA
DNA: TGTGCCAGCAGCCCCCGAGGCTGCAAGCAGTACTTC
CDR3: CASSPRGCKQYF

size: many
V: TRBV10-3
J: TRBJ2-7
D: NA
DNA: TGTGCCATCAGTGTCGGCGGAAGCTCCTACGAGCAGTACTTC
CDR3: CAISVGGSSYEQYF

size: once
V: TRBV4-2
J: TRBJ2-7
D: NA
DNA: TGTGCCAGCAGCCAAGGACGGGCAGGGGACGGGTACGAGCAGTACTTC
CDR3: CASSQGRAGDGYEQYF

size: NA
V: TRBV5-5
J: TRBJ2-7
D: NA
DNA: TGTGCCAGCAGCTCATTAGCAGGTTATGAGTTTTCCTACGAGCAGTACTTC
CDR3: CASSSLAGYEFSYEQYF

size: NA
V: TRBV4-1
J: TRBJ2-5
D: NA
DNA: TGCGCCAGCAGCCAACAGCCCAAGCGCTACCAGTACTTC
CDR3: CASSQQPKRYQYF

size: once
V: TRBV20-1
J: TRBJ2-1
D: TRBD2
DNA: TGCAGTGCCAGAGACCCCGGCGGGAGGATAGCGGGGAATGAGCAGTTCTTC
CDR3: CSARDPGGRIAGNEQFF

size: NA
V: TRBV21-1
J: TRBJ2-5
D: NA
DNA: TGTGCCAGCAGCAAAGGGGGGGACTCAGGCGAGACCCAGTACTTC
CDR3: CASSKGGDSGETQYF

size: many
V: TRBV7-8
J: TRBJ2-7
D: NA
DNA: TGTGCCAGCAGCTCTGGGGGCGGAACCTACGAGCAGTACTTC
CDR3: CASSSGGGTYEQYF

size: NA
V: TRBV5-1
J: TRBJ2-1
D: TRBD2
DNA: TGCGCCAGCAGCTCCCAGCGGGAGTCCTACAATGAGCAGTTCTTC
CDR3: CASSSQRESYNEQFF

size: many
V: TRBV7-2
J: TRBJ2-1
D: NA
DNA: TGTGCCAGCAGCCCAGCCCCCTTAGGTGAGCAGTTCTTC
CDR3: CASSPAPLGEQFF

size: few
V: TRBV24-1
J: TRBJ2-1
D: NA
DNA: TGTGCCACCAGTGACGGAGAATACAATGAGCAGTTCTTC
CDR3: CATSDGEYNEQFF

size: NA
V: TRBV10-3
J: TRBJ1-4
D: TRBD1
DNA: TGTGCCATCAGTGAAAGGGGGCTGGGTAATGAAAAACTGTTTTTT
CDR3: CAISERGLGNEKLFF

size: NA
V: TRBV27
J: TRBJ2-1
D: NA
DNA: TGTGCCAGCAGTCCGATAGGGGATAAGCAGTTCTTC
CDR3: CASSPIGDKQFF

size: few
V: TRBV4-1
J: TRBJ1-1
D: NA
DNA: TGCGCCAGCAGCCAAGCTAGGGATCACACTGAAGCTTTCTTT
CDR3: CASSQARDHTEAFF

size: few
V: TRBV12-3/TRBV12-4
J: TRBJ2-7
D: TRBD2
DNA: TGTGCCAGCAGTCCATTCGCAAGACTAGCGGGAGCTCCCTACGAGCAGTACTTC
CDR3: CASSPFARLAGAPYEQYF

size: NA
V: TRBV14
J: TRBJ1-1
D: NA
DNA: TGTGCCAGCAGATCGGACAGAGCAGCTTTCTTT
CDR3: CASRSDRAAFF

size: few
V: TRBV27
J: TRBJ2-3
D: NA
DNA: TGTGCCAGCAGTTCCTCTCGAACTCTAACCCGTCCAGATACGCAGTATTTT
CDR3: CASSSSRTLTRPDTQYF

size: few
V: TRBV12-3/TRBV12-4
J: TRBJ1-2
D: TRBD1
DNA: TGTGCCAGCACGGGGGTAGGGGGCGGCTACACCTTC
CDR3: CASTGVGGGYTF

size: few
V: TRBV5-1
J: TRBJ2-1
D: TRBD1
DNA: TGCGCCAGCAGCACCGGGACAGCCGAGAGCTCCTACAATGAGCAGTTCTTC
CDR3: CASSTGTAESSYNEQFF

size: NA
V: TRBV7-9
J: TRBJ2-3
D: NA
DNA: TGTGCCAGCAGGCTGGAGGGAGCAGATACGCAGTATTTT
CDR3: CASRLEGADTQYF

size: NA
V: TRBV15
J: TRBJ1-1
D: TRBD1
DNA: TGTGCCACCAGCAGAGACCCAAAGACAGGGACCACTGAAGCTTTCTTT
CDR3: CATSRDPKTGTTEAFF

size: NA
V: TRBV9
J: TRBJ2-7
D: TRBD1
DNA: TGTGCCCGCAGCTTCGGGGACAGCCCCTACGAGCAGTACTTC
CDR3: CARSFGDSPYEQYF

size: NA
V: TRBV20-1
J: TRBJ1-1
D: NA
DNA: TGCAGTGCGCCCCCTACTAGGAACACTGAAGCTTTCTTT
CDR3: CSAPPTRNTEAFF

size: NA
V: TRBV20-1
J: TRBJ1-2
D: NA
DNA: TGCAGTGCTAGAGCCCCCGGATTATATGGCTACACCTTC
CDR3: CSARAPGLYGYTF